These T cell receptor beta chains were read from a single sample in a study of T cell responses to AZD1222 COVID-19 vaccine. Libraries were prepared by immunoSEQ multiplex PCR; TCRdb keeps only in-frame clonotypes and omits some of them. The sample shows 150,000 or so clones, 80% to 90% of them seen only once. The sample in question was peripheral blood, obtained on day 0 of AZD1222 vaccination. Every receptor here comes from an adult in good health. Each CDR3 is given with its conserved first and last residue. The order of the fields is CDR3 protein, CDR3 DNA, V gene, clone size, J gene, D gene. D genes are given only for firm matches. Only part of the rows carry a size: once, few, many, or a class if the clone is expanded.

CDR3 protein: CASSYSRERPQHF; CDR3 DNA: TGTGCCAGCAGTTACTCGAGGGAACGACCCCAGCATTTT; V gene: TRBV6-2/TRBV6-3; clone size: .; J gene: TRBJ1-5; D gene: .
CDR3 protein: CASSRTGETLNYGYTF; CDR3 DNA: TGTGCCAGCAGCCGGACAGGGGAGACCCTTAACTATGGCTACACCTTC; V gene: TRBV2; clone size: .; J gene: TRBJ1-2; D gene: TRBD1
CDR3 protein: CASSFGQDTEAFF; CDR3 DNA: TGTGCCAGCAGCTTTGGACAGGACACTGAAGCTTTCTTT; V gene: TRBV7-9; clone size: .; J gene: TRBJ1-1; D gene: TRBD1
CDR3 protein: CATREGGSYEQYF; CDR3 DNA: TGTGCCACCAGGGAGGGGGGGTCCTACGAGCAGTACTTC; V gene: TRBV28; clone size: once; J gene: TRBJ2-7; D gene: .
CDR3 protein: CASSSPGTSGANEQFF; CDR3 DNA: TGTGCCAGCAGTTCCCCAGGGACTAGCGGGGCTAATGAGCAGTTCTTC; V gene: TRBV28; clone size: .; J gene: TRBJ2-1; D gene: TRBD2
CDR3 protein: CASRPKASGVYNEQFF; CDR3 DNA: TGTGCCAGCAGGCCTAAAGCTAGCGGAGTTTACAATGAGCAGTTCTTC; V gene: TRBV3-1/TRBV3-2; clone size: few; J gene: TRBJ2-1; D gene: TRBD2
CDR3 protein: CASSQETQGRNTGELFF; CDR3 DNA: TGTGCCAGCAGCCAAGAAACCCAGGGGCGCAACACCGGGGAGCTGTTTTTT; V gene: TRBV4-2; clone size: .; J gene: TRBJ2-2; D gene: .
CDR3 protein: CASSLRGGSSYNEQFF; CDR3 DNA: TGCGCCAGCAGCTTGAGAGGCGGGAGCTCCTACAATGAGCAGTTCTTC; V gene: TRBV5-1; clone size: .; J gene: TRBJ2-1; D gene: TRBD2
CDR3 protein: CSASLSYGYTF; CDR3 DNA: TGCAGTGCTAGTTTGAGCTATGGCTACACCTTC; V gene: TRBV20-1; clone size: .; J gene: TRBJ1-2; D gene: .
CDR3 protein: CATSGVLGANTGELFF; CDR3 DNA: TGTGCCACCAGTGGTGTACTAGGCGCGAACACCGGGGAGCTGTTTTTT; V gene: TRBV24-1; clone size: .; J gene: TRBJ2-2; D gene: .
CDR3 protein: CASSPYRGPTFNYGYTF; CDR3 DNA: TGTGCCAGCAGTCCCTACAGGGGTCCCACTTTTAACTATGGCTACACCTTC; V gene: TRBV28; clone size: once; J gene: TRBJ1-2; D gene: TRBD1
CDR3 protein: CASSSLGQGDNQPQHF; CDR3 DNA: TGTGCCAGCAGTTCCCTGGGACAGGGGGACAATCAGCCCCAGCATTTT; V gene: TRBV27; clone size: few; J gene: TRBJ1-5; D gene: TRBD1
CDR3 protein: CASSYLTPGLANNEQFF; CDR3 DNA: TGTGCCAGCAGTTACCTTACCCCGGGACTAGCCAACAATGAGCAGTTCTTC; V gene: TRBV6-2/TRBV6-3; clone size: .; J gene: TRBJ2-1; D gene: TRBD2
CDR3 protein: CATSGRDRPLAKNIQYF; CDR3 DNA: TGTGCCACCAGCGGCAGGGACAGGCCATTAGCCAAAAACATTCAGTACTTC; V gene: TRBV15; clone size: .; J gene: TRBJ2-4; D gene: TRBD1
CDR3 protein: CASSSGTGSYNEQFF; CDR3 DNA: TGTGCCAGTAGTTCCGGGACAGGTTCCTACAATGAGCAGTTCTTC; V gene: TRBV19; clone size: .; J gene: TRBJ2-1; D gene: TRBD1
CDR3 protein: CASSLAGGEGGNEQFF; CDR3 DNA: TGTGCCAGCAGCTTGGCTGGGGGGGAGGGGGGGAATGAGCAGTTCTTC; V gene: TRBV5-5; clone size: .; J gene: TRBJ2-1; D gene: .
CDR3 protein: CASSLAQGNTEAFF; CDR3 DNA: TGTGCCAGCTCACTTGCTCAGGGAAACACTGAAGCTTTCTTT; V gene: TRBV18; clone size: .; J gene: TRBJ1-1; D gene: .
CDR3 protein: CAWRGRRVEYGYTF; CDR3 DNA: TGTGCCTGGAGGGGGCGCAGGGTGGAATATGGCTACACCTTC; V gene: TRBV30; clone size: .; J gene: TRBJ1-2; D gene: .
CDR3 protein: CASRGSDRSGYTF; CDR3 DNA: TGTGCCAGCAGAGGGTCGGACAGAAGTGGCTACACCTTC; V gene: TRBV2; clone size: .; J gene: TRBJ1-2; D gene: .
CDR3 protein: CASSVKGQNFYEQYF; CDR3 DNA: TGTGCCAGCAGTGTTAAGGGACAGAATTTCTACGAGCAGTACTTC; V gene: TRBV27; clone size: .; J gene: TRBJ2-7; D gene: TRBD1
CDR3 protein: CASSYTGILNTEAFF; CDR3 DNA: TGTGCCAGCAGCTATACAGGGATTCTGAACACTGAAGCTTTCTTT; V gene: TRBV6-5; clone size: .; J gene: TRBJ1-1; D gene: .
CDR3 protein: CASSIAALHTGDTQYF; CDR3 DNA: TGTGCCAGTAGTATCGCGGCCCTACATACAGGAGATACGCAGTATTTT; V gene: TRBV19; clone size: .; J gene: TRBJ2-3; D gene: .
CDR3 protein: CSAVPRGEQYF; CDR3 DNA: TGCAGTGCCGTACCTAGGGGGGAGCAGTACTTC; V gene: TRBV20-1; clone size: .; J gene: TRBJ2-7; D gene: .
CDR3 protein: CASRRGWQDTDEQYF; CDR3 DNA: TGTGCCAGTCGCCGAGGGTGGCAGGATACAGACGAGCAGTACTTC; V gene: TRBV19; clone size: .; J gene: TRBJ2-7; D gene: .
CDR3 protein: CASSGTAGSYGYTF; CDR3 DNA: TGCGCCAGCAGCGGGACGGCCGGGAGCTATGGCTACACCTTC; V gene: TRBV5-1; clone size: .; J gene: TRBJ1-2; D gene: .
CDR3 protein: CASSLATSGRENIQYF; CDR3 DNA: TGCGCCAGCAGCTTGGCTACTAGCGGGAGGGAAAACATTCAGTACTTC; V gene: TRBV5-1; clone size: .; J gene: TRBJ2-4; D gene: TRBD2
CDR3 protein: CASSPRLSMSGYTF; CDR3 DNA: TGTGCCAGTAGTCCTCGCCTTTCTATGTCTGGCTACACCTTC; V gene: TRBV19; clone size: .; J gene: TRBJ1-2; D gene: .
CDR3 protein: CASSKTGGNYGYTF; CDR3 DNA: TGTGCCAGCAGCAAAACAGGGGGTAACTATGGCTACACCTTC; V gene: TRBV5-6; clone size: .; J gene: TRBJ1-2; D gene: TRBD1
CDR3 protein: CASSYRTVSSSYEQYF; CDR3 DNA: TGTGCCAGCAGCTACCGGACAGTTTCAAGCTCCTACGAGCAGTACTTC; V gene: TRBV11-2; clone size: .; J gene: TRBJ2-7; D gene: .
CDR3 protein: CASSMAAVGADTQYF; CDR3 DNA: TGTGCCAGTAGTATGGCGGCAGTTGGGGCAGATACGCAGTATTTT; V gene: TRBV19; clone size: few; J gene: TRBJ2-3; D gene: .
CDR3 protein: CASSQRTGRNEQYF; CDR3 DNA: TGTGCCAGCAGCCAGCGGACAGGGCGAAACGAGCAGTACTTC; V gene: TRBV3-1/TRBV3-2; clone size: .; J gene: TRBJ2-7; D gene: TRBD1
CDR3 protein: CASRKDYAGYGYTF; CDR3 DNA: TGTGCCAGCAGGAAGGACTATGCGGGCTATGGCTACACCTTC; V gene: TRBV7-9; clone size: .; J gene: TRBJ1-2; D gene: .
CDR3 protein: CASSLAPGQGFSGELFF; CDR3 DNA: TGTGCCAGCAGCTTAGCACCGGGACAGGGTTTCTCCGGGGAGCTGTTTTTT; V gene: TRBV7-2; clone size: .; J gene: TRBJ2-2; D gene: TRBD1
CDR3 protein: CASSPVLGQPQHF; CDR3 DNA: TGTGCCAGCAGTCCTGTGCTGGGACAGCCCCAGCATTTT; V gene: TRBV6-4; clone size: .; J gene: TRBJ1-5; D gene: .
CDR3 protein: CASSPGPDEKLFF; CDR3 DNA: TGTGCCAGCAGCCCGGGGCCCGATGAAAAACTGTTTTTT; V gene: TRBV7-2; clone size: .; J gene: TRBJ1-4; D gene: .
CDR3 protein: CASSPQRTDGAREQYF; CDR3 DNA: TGTGCCAGCTCACCACAGAGGACAGACGGTGCTCGCGAGCAGTACTTC; V gene: TRBV18; clone size: few; J gene: TRBJ2-7; D gene: .